The sequence of this T cell receptor beta chain was determined in a study of T-cell memory formation after mild COVID-19. This clonotype was counted a few times. From germline, CDR1 is SGHRS and CDR2 YFSETQ. The length of the CDR3 is 15 residues. The trim removed 4 bases at V and 6 bases at J, leaving 11 bases unmatched. TCR alpha and TCR beta cDNA libraries carrying sample barcodes and UMIs came from 5'RACE with constant-segment primers. In TCRdb, the 5' RACE reads were re-called with MiXCR into one record per CDR3 protein. Of 400,000 to 500,000 distinct CDR3 sequences in the sample, around 17% are singletons; the top ten hold around a fifth.

Sequenced input: PBMCs or a T cell subset sorted from them (not recorded which). V usage is TRBV5-1 and J usage is TRBJ2-3; 7 bases align to TRBD1. This clonotype was sampled from a man younger than 35 who had mild COVID-19 (a few samples of this study predate the infection). Cell type and time point are not known. The CDR3 sequence: CASSLRGQSWDTQYF. Written as DNA, the CDR3 is TGCGCCAGCAGCCTCCGGGGACAGAGTTGGGATACGCAGTATTTT. Looking up the rest from reference TRBV5-1 and TRBJ2-3 gives the full variable domain: KAGVTQTPRYLIKTRGQQVTLSCSPISGHRSVSWYQQTPGQGLQFLFEYFSETQRNKGNFPGRFSGRQFSNSRSEMNVSTLELGDSALYLCASSLRGQSWDTQYFGPGTRLTVL.